This TCR beta chain was retrieved from a study of tumor and adjacent non-tumor tissue in lung cancer. Study information: Stage I to III disease affected approximately 11 men and about five women aged about 30 to 85. Around 4 million productive TCRbeta reads were obtained per sample on average. Findings and caveats of the study: Significantly higher TCR diversity was found in tumor than normal lung.

No cell sorting was done before RNA was extracted from the tissue. This non-tumor lung sample came from over 3 cm beyond the tumor edge. Between August and November 2014, newly diagnosed, chemotherapy-naive lung cancer patients underwent thoracic surgery in China. This clonotype was counted ten times or more. The antigen remains undetermined. The germline V gene has CDR1 SGHAT and CDR2 FQNNGV. V lost 0 bases and J lost 4, with 7 bases in between. The CDR3 totals 14 residues. A modified ARM-PCR protocol with three rounds of nested PCR amplified TCRbeta. TCRdb independently ran MiXCR on the multiplex PCR reads; one entry per CDR3 protein. The repertoire has about 67,000 distinct CDR3 sequences, roughly 77% of them found once; the top ten carry more than 35%.

The sample consisted of distant non-tumor lung tissue. The chain links TRBV11-2 to TRBJ1-5; D possibly corresponds to TRBD1 (5 bases). This clonotype was sampled from a man aged 55 to 70 with non-small cell lung cancer. CDR3 nucleotide sequence: TGTGCCAGCAGCTTAGAGGGGGGGAATCAGCCCCAGCATTTT. Translation: CASSLEGGNQPQHF.